Listed below are T cell receptor beta chains from one sample, sequenced in a study of blood T cell repertoires in COVID-19. Sequencing used immunoSEQ multiplex PCR; TCRdb keeps in-frame clones, though not all of them. The profile shows approximately 210,000 clones, 82% of them singletons. The specimen sequenced was PBMCs or T cells enriched from blood (not recorded which). The receptors originated from a woman aged 55-70 years who had recovered from COVID-19. CDR3s include the opening cysteine and the closing phenylalanine or tryptophan. The order of the fields is J gene, clone size, D gene, V gene, CDR3 protein, CDR3 DNA. A D gene is named only where the DNA matches it firmly. Size values are once, few and many counts, or a class for expanded clones, and some rows have none.

TRBJ1-4,-,-,TRBV4-2,CASSQAARVNEKLFF,TGTGCCAGCAGCCAAGCCGCGAGGGTAAATGAAAAACTGTTTTTT
TRBJ1-1,few,-,TRBV9,CASSPGELVVAFF,TGTGCCAGCAGCCCCGGGGAGTTAGTAGTAGCTTTCTTT
TRBJ2-1,-,TRBD1,TRBV7-2,CASSSQTGGPPYNEQFF,TGTGCCAGCAGCTCGCAGACAGGGGGCCCTCCTTACAATGAGCAGTTCTTC
TRBJ1-1,-,-,TRBV5-4,CASNVGDRRTEAFF,TGTGCCAGCAACGTGGGAGACAGGCGCACTGAAGCTTTCTTT
TRBJ1-1,-,TRBD1,TRBV5-1,CASSWTGGAGTEAFF,TGCGCCAGCAGCTGGACAGGGGGCGCGGGAACTGAAGCTTTCTTT
TRBJ2-7,-,-,TRBV4-1,CASSQPAATYEQYF,TGCGCCAGCAGCCAACCCGCAGCGACCTACGAGCAGTACTTC
TRBJ2-7,-,TRBD1,TRBV4-3,CASSQDKAGGYEQYF,TGCGCCAGCAGCCAAGATAAAGCAGGGGGATACGAGCAGTACTTC
TRBJ1-6,few,-,TRBV11-1,CASSLDRARYTPLHF,TGTGCCAGCAGCTTAGACAGGGCGAGGTATACACCCCTCCACTTT
TRBJ2-7,-,TRBD1,TRBV10-3,CAISDQDRGASYEQYF,TGTGCCATCAGTGATCAGGACAGGGGTGCGTCCTACGAGCAGTACTTC
TRBJ2-5,once,TRBD1,TRBV10-3,CAISPDRGGETQYF,TGTGCCATCAGCCCAGACAGGGGCGGCGAGACCCAGTACTTC
TRBJ1-6,-,TRBD1,TRBV4-3,CASSRRGTENSPLHF,TGCGCCAGCAGTCGACGAGGGACAGAGAATTCACCCCTCCACTTT
TRBJ2-1,-,-,TRBV4-3,CASSQERTSSNEQFF,TGCGCCAGCAGCCAAGAGAGAACTAGCTCCAATGAGCAGTTCTTC
TRBJ2-7,-,TRBD2,TRBV11-2,CASRPGGRASEQYF,TGTGCCAGCAGACCTGGGGGGAGGGCTTCAGAGCAGTACTTC
TRBJ2-5,-,-,TRBV7-8,CASSLYREIARAQETQYF,TGTGCCAGCAGCTTATACAGGGAGATAGCGCGGGCCCAAGAGACCCAGTACTTC
TRBJ2-7,-,-,TRBV15,CATSSLQVTQGYHEQYF,TGTGCCACCAGCAGCCTCCAGGTCACCCAGGGATATCACGAGCAGTACTTC
TRBJ2-6,-,TRBD2,TRBV5-8,CASSPLRGGNGANVLTF,TGTGCCAGCAGCCCGCTACGGGGGGGGAACGGGGCCAACGTCCTGACTTTC
TRBJ2-7,-,-,TRBV27,CASSWRKQGYEQYF,TGTGCCAGCAGTTGGAGGAAACAGGGATACGAGCAGTACTTC
TRBJ2-7,-,-,TRBV7-8,CASSSGKNYEQYF,TGTGCCAGCAGCTCGGGGAAGAACTACGAGCAGTACTTC
TRBJ1-5,-,-,TRBV18,CASSPDGKAGQPQHF,TGTGCCAGCTCACCGGATGGCAAAGCGGGTCAGCCCCAGCATTTT
TRBJ2-7,few,-,TRBV5-4,CASSLRDISYEQYF,TGTGCCAGCAGCCTCCGGGACATCTCCTACGAGCAGTACTTC
TRBJ2-7,once,-,TRBV5-8,CASSSKQVRGEQYF,TGTGCCAGCAGCTCGAAACAGGTCCGAGGTGAGCAGTACTTC
TRBJ1-2,-,TRBD1,TRBV20-1,CSASETETGGFGYTF,TGCAGTGCTAGTGAAACCGAGACAGGGGGATTTGGCTACACCTTC
TRBJ1-2,-,TRBD1,TRBV18,CASSPGQGAGYTF,TGTGCCAGCTCTCCGGGACAGGGGGCGGGCTACACCTTC
TRBJ1-3,few,-,TRBV10-3,CAISERWAGPSGNTIYF,TGTGCCATCAGTGAGAGGTGGGCAGGGCCCTCTGGAAACACCATATATTTT
TRBJ1-3,-,TRBD1,TRBV4-3,CASSQDPSGGGNTIYF,TGCGCCAGCAGCCAAGATCCGTCAGGGGGAGGAAACACCATATATTTT
TRBJ2-3,-,-,TRBV6-5,CASRLTVSTDTQYF,TGTGCCAGCAGGCTGACAGTAAGCACAGATACGCAGTATTTT
TRBJ1-3,-,-,TRBV7-9,CASRETGIRAMGSGNTIYF,TGTGCCAGCAGAGAAACCGGGATACGAGCCATGGGTTCTGGAAACACCATATATTTT
TRBJ2-7,-,TRBD1,TRBV19,CASSGQATSSYEQYF,TGTGCCAGTAGCGGACAGGCCACCTCCTCCTACGAGCAGTACTTC
TRBJ2-7,-,TRBD2,TRBV9,CASSFGTSGAYEQYF,TGTGCCAGCAGCTTTGGGACTAGCGGTGCCTACGAGCAGTACTTC
TRBJ1-5,large,-,TRBV7-9,CASSSTAGGDQPQHF,TGTGCCAGCAGCTCCACCGCCGGCGGGGATCAGCCCCAGCATTTT
TRBJ1-6,-,TRBD1,TRBV15,CATSRDRTDSPLHF,TGTGCCACCAGTAGGGACAGGACAGATTCACCCCTCCACTTT
TRBJ1-5,-,-,TRBV4-2,CASSQMREQPQHF,TGTGCCAGCAGCCAAATGAGGGAACAGCCCCAGCATTTT
TRBJ2-5,-,TRBD2,TRBV5-4,CASSLDAGGWETQYF,TGTGCCAGCAGCTTGGACGCGGGAGGATGGGAGACCCAGTACTTC
TRBJ2-7,-,-,TRBV15,CATSREKAGTPTYEQYF,TGTGCCACCAGCAGAGAAAAGGCGGGGACGCCGACCTACGAGCAGTACTTC
TRBJ2-3,-,-,TRBV7-8,CASSPSTDTQYF,TGTGCCAGCAGCCCTAGCACAGATACGCAGTATTTT
TRBJ2-1,-,-,TRBV7-9,CASSLTLYNEQFF,TGTGCCAGCAGCTTGACACTCTACAATGAGCAGTTCTTC
TRBJ1-2,-,-,TRBV4-3,CASSPTGLANYGYTF,TGCGCCAGCAGCCCAACAGGGTTGGCTAACTATGGCTACACCTTC
TRBJ2-2,-,TRBD2,TRBV7-2,CASSPSGTLGTGELFF,TGTGCCAGCAGTCCCAGCGGGACCTTAGGGACCGGGGAGCTGTTTTTT
TRBJ1-1,-,-,TRBV27,CASSISRVNTEAFF,TGTGCCAGCAGTATCTCCAGGGTGAACACTGAAGCTTTCTTT
TRBJ1-2,-,-,TRBV12-5,CASGFTEAGEAYGYTF,TGTGCTAGTGGTTTTACCGAGGCAGGGGAAGCCTATGGCTACACCTTC
TRBJ2-7,-,-,TRBV11-2,CASSPSEQYF,TGTGCCAGCAGCCCTTCCGAGCAGTACTTC
TRBJ1-6,-,-,TRBV27,CASSLSYGLGNSPLHF,TGTGCCAGCAGTTTATCTTACGGACTTGGTAATTCACCCCTCCACTTT
TRBJ1-2,-,TRBD1,TRBV27,CASSRGTGHGYTF,TGTGCCAGCAGTAGGGGGACAGGGCACGGCTACACCTTC
TRBJ2-7,-,TRBD2,TRBV10-3,CAISELLSSGISYEQYF,TGTGCCATCAGTGAATTGCTCTCCAGCGGGATCTCCTACGAGCAGTACTTC
TRBJ2-5,-,-,TRBV15,CATSRAPGTQYF,TGTGCCACCAGCAGAGCTCCCGGGACCCAGTACTTC
TRBJ1-2,-,TRBD1,TRBV19,CATTGERYGYTF,TGTGCCACGACAGGGGAACGATATGGCTACACCTTC
TRBJ1-5,-,TRBD1,TRBV19,CASNHGQGRGSSNQPQHF,TGTGCCAGTAACCATGGACAGGGGAGGGGGTCTAGCAATCAGCCCCAGCATTTT
TRBJ1-2,once,-,TRBV9,CASSVIAGGGGYTF,TGTGCCAGCAGCGTAATCGCGGGGGGAGGTGGCTACACCTTC
TRBJ2-3,-,TRBD2,TRBV7-2,CASSLDMFGLETDTQYF,TGTGCCAGCAGCTTAGACATGTTCGGACTAGAGACAGATACGCAGTATTTT
TRBJ2-2,-,-,TRBV7-9,CASSLDRANTGELFF,TGTGCCAGCAGCTTAGACAGGGCGAACACCGGGGAGCTGTTTTTT
TRBJ2-3,-,-,TRBV9,CASSPRGTDTQYF,TGTGCCAGCAGCCCGAGGGGCACAGATACGCAGTATTTT
TRBJ1-4,-,-,TRBV29-1,CSVQGRLGEKLFF,TGCAGCGTCCAGGGGAGATTAGGTGAAAAACTGTTTTTT
TRBJ2-7,-,TRBD2,TRBV6-2/TRBV6-3,CASSRGGTVSYEQYF,TGTGCCAGCAGCCGCGGGGGAACGGTCTCCTACGAGCAGTACTTC